A selection of T cell receptor beta chains follows, all from one sample in a study of early T cells in non-severe SARS-CoV-2 infection. Using its own MiXCR run on the 5' RACE reads, TCRdb lists one record per CDR3 protein. Among 85,000 to 100,000 distinct CDR3 sequences listed, 9.5% to 12% were seen once. The sample comprised whole blood. These receptors all come from an adult who was a healthcare worker with PCR-confirmed SARS-CoV-2 infection or an uninfected control (not recorded which). The conserved cysteine and the conserved F or W are not part of the CDR3 here.

TRBV18	12	TRBJ2-7	ASSPEGGEYEQY
TRBV11-3	13	TRBJ2-1	ASSPRQGIYNEQF
TRBV3-1	12	TRBJ2-3	ASSQSAFGDTQY
TRBV5-4	13	TRBJ2-5	ASSLGQPPPETQY
TRBV2	13	TRBJ1-5	ASSGTTGFDQPQH
TRBV20-1	12	TRBJ1-4	SATRTGRNEKLF
TRBV28	13	TRBJ2-7	ASSQSDRVVYEQY
TRBV3-1	12	TRBJ1-5	ASSQAGVSQPQH
TRBV27	12	TRBJ1-1	ASSFSWGNTEAF
TRBV10-3	15	TRBJ2-1	AISEAGLAGGPYEQF
TRBV7-3	16	TRBJ2-3	ASSSTSRRLAGGDTQY
TRBV28	11	TRBJ2-7	ATTAGDTYEQY
TRBV11-3	11	TRBJ1-1	ASSLTQSTEAF
TRBV11-3	16	TRBJ2-3	ASSSTSGGAGRTDTQY
TRBV7-3	13	TRBJ2-1	ASSLGLWTSREQF
TRBV7-8	14	TRBJ1-5	ASSGRDRGRYQPQH